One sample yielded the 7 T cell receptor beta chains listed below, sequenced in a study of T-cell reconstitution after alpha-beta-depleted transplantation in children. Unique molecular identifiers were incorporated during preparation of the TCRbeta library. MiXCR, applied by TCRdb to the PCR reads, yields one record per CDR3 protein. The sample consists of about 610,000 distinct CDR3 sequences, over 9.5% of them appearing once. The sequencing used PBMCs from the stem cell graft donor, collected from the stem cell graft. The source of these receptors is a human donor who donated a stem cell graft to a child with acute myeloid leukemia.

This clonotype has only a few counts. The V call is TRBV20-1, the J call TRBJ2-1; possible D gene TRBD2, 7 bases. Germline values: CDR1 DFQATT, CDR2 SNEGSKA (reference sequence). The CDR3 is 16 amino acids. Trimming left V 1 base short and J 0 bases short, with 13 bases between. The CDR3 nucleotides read TGCAGTGCTAGAGGACAGGCGGGAGCCTCCTACAATGAGCAGTTCTTC. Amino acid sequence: CSARGQAGASYNEQFF.

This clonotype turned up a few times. CDR3 loop: CASSLGAGGSNPFF. CDR3 DNA sequence: TGTGCCAGCAGTTTAGGAGCGGGGGGTTCGAATCCGTTCTTC. The chain couples TRBV28 to TRBJ2-1; 9 bases line up with TRBD2. Germline trimming cut 2 bases from V and 15 bases from J; bases unmatched to any gene: 11. Germline lookup yields CDR1 MDHEN and CDR2 SYDVKM. CDR3 size: 14 residues.

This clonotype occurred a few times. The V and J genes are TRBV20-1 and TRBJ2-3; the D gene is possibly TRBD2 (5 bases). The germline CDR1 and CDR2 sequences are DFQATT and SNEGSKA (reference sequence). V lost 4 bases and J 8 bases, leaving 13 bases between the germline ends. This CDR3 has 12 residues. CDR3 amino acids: CSAIPRGGTQYF. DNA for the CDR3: TGCAGTGCTATACCCCGGGGTGGTACGCAGTATTTT.

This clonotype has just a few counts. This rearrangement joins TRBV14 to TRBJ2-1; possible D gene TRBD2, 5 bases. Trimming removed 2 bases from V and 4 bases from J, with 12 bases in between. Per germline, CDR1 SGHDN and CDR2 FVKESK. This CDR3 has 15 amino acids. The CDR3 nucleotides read TGTGCCAGCAGCCAAATGGGAGCTAATTACAATGAGCAGTTCTTC. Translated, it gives CASSQMGANYNEQFF.

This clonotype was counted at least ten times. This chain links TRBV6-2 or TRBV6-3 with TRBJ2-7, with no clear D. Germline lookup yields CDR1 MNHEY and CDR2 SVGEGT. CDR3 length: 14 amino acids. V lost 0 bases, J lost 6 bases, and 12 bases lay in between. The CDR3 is CASSYSAARREQYF. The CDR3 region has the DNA TGTGCCAGCAGTTACTCCGCAGCTAGGCGCGAGCAGTACTTC.

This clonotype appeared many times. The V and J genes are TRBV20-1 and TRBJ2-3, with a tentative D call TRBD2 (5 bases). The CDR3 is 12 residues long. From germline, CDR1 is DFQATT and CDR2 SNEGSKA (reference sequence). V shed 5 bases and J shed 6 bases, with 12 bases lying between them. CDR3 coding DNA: TGCAGTGCTCCGGGGTTGGGGGATACGCAGTATTTT. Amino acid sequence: CSAPGLGDTQYF.

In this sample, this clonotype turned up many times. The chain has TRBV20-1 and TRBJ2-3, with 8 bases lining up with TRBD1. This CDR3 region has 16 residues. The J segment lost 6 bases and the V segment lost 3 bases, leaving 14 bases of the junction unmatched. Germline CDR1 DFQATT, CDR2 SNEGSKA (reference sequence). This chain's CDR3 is CSASFLRGQGFDTQYF. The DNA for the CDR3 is TGCAGTGCTAGCTTCCTCCGCGGACAGGGATTCGATACGCAGTATTTT.